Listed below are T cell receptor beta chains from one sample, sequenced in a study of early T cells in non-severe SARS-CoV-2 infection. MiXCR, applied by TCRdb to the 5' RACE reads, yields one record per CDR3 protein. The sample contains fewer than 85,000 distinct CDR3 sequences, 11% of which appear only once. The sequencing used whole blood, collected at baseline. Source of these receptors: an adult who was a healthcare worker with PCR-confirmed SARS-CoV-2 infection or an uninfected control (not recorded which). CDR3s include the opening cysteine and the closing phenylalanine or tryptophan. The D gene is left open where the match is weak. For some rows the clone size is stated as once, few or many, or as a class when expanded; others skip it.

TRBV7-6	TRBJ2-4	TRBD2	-	TGTGCCAGCAGCCAACTAGCGGGGGGATCCAAAAACATTCAGTACTTC	CASSQLAGGSKNIQYF
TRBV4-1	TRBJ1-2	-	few	TGCGCCAGCAGCCAAGATCTGGGGCAAAACTATGGCTACACCTTC	CASSQDLGQNYGYTF
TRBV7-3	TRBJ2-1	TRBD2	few	TGTGCCAGCAGCTTAGGGAGCGGGGGGTCTGGCGGTGAGCAGTTCTTC	CASSLGSGGSGGEQFF
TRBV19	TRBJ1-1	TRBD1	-	TGTGCCAGTAGTATAGACCTCGGGACAGCCAACACTGAAGCTTTCTTT	CASSIDLGTANTEAFF
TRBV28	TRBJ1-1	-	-	TGTGCCAGCAGGAGGCGGGTATTGGTCACTGAAGCTTTCTTT	CASRRRVLVTEAFF
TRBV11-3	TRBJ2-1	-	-	TGTGCCAGTTCGGGGAGCTCCTACAATGAGCAGTTCTTC	CASSGSSYNEQFF
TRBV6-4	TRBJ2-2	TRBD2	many	TGTGCCAGCAGTACACTAGCGGGGGGCGCCTCGAACACCGGGGAGCTGTTTTTT	CASSTLAGGASNTGELFF
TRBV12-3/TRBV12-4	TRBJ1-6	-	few	TGTGCCAGCAGCTTGAATTCACCCCTCCACTTT	CASSLNSPLHF
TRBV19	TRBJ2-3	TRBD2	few	TGTGCCAGTAGCCCCCCGGGCGGGGGGCGGACAGATACGCAGTATTTT	CASSPPGGGRTDTQYF
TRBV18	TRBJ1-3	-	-	TGTGCCAGCTCCGAGTCCGGGAATGGGAGGACTGGAAACACCATATATTTT	CASSESGNGRTGNTIYF
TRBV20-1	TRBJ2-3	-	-	TGCAGTGCTAGAGTAACAGGGCCGAACACAGATACGCAGTATTTT	CSARVTGPNTDTQYF
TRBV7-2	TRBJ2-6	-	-	TGTGCCAGCAGCTTTCCCACGAGGGCTTCTGGGGCCAACGTCCTGACTTTC	CASSFPTRASGANVLTF
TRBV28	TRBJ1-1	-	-	TGTGCCAGCAGTCCCCCCAAGAGTCCTGAAGCTTTCTTT	CASSPPKSPEAFF
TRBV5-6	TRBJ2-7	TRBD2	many	TGTGCCAGCAGCTCCCTCGGGAGGGCCATCTCCTACGAGCAGTACTTC	CASSSLGRAISYEQYF
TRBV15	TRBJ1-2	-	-	TGTGCCACCAGCATAAACAACTATGGCTACACCTTC	CATSINNYGYTF
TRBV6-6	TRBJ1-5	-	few	TGTGCCAGCATCCAATCCGGCGGGTATAGCAATCAGCCCCAGCATTTT	CASIQSGGYSNQPQHF
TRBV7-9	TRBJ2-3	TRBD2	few	TGTGCCAGCCGGCGGGCGGGAGGGATCACAGATACGCAGTATTTT	CASRRAGGITDTQYF
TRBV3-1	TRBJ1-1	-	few	TGTGCCAGCAGCTCTAACAGGAGAAACACTGAAGCTTTCTTT	CASSSNRRNTEAFF
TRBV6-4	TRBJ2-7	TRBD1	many	TGTGCCAGCAGTGCTCGGGCGGGACAGGGGGGCCACGAGCAGTACTTC	CASSARAGQGGHEQYF
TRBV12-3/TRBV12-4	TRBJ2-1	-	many	TGTGCCAGCAGTTTGCGCAGGGGTTACAATGAGCAGTTCTTC	CASSLRRGYNEQFF
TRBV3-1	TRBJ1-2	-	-	TGTGCCAGCAGCCAATATTCGCGCAATTGGGACGATGGCTACACCTTC	CASSQYSRNWDDGYTF
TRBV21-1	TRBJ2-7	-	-	TGTGCCAGCAGCAATGGCCAGCGGACTAGCTCCTACGAGCAGTACTTC	CASSNGQRTSSYEQYF
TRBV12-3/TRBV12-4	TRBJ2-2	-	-	TGTGCCAGCAGTTTTTGGGGCACCGGGGAGCTGTTTTTT	CASSFWGTGELFF
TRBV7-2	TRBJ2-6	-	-	TGTGCCAGCAGCTTAGTACGCCTCTCTGGGGCCAACGTCCTGACTTTC	CASSLVRLSGANVLTF
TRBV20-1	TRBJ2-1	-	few	TGCAGTGCTGAGACTCAGAGCTCCTACAATGAGCAGTTCTTC	CSAETQSSYNEQFF
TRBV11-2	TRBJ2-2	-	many	TGTGCCAGTGGGAGGGAGCTGTTTTTT	CASGRELFF
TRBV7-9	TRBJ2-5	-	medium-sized	TGTGCCAGCAGCTTAGCAGGGGTGGAGACCCAGTACTTC	CASSLAGVETQYF
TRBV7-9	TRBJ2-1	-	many	TGTGCCAGCAGCCCCCCTGGCAGGGCTAGAGGTGAGCAGTTCTTC	CASSPPGRARGEQFF
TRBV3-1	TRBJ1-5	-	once	TGTGCCAGCAGCCAAGGCGGAGGGTTTGGCAATCAGCCCCAGCATTTT	CASSQGGGFGNQPQHF
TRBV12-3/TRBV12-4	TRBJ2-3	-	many	TGTGCCAGCAGTCCCTCGAGCCCCCGAGGAACAGATACGCAGTATTTT	CASSPSSPRGTDTQYF
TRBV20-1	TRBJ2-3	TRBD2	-	TGCAGTGCTCCGGGCGGGGGGGCAGATACGCAGTATTTT	CSAPGGGADTQYF
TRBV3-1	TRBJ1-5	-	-	TGTGCCAGCAGCCAAGGGACGGATACTAGCAATCAGCCCCAGCATTTT	CASSQGTDTSNQPQHF
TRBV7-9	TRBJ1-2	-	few	TGTGCCAGCAGCTTTGGACCGGCGGGGTACACCTTC	CASSFGPAGYTF
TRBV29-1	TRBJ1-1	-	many	TGCAGCACTTACCTCTGGAACACTGAAGCTTTCTTT	CSTYLWNTEAFF
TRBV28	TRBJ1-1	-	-	TGTGCCAGCACCGTACCCGGGGTGAGAAACACTGAAGCTTTCTTT	CASTVPGVRNTEAFF
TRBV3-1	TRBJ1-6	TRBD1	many	TGTGCCAGCAGCCAAGATTGGACAGGGAATTCACCCCTCCACTTT	CASSQDWTGNSPLHF
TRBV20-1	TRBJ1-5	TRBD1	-	TGCAGTGCTAGTACCCCGGGACAGGAAAGCTTCCCCCAGCATTTT	CSASTPGQESFPQHF
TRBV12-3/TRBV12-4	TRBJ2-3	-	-	TGTGCCAGCAGTTTACCACCTTCAGATACGCAGTATTTT	CASSLPPSDTQYF
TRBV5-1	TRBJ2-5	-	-	TGCGCCAGCAGCCCCCGAGGGGGGATGGTGGTGAATTATAATCACTTC	CASSPRGGMVVNYNHF
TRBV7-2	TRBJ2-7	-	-	TGTGCCAGCAGCCTACAATCGGAGCAGTACTTC	CASSLQSEQYF
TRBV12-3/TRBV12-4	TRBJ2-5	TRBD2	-	TGTGCCAGCAGTTTCGGCAGGGAGGGGACCCAGTACTTC	CASSFGREGTQYF
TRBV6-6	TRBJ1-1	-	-	TGTGCCAGCAGTTACTCACATACAAACACTGAAGCTTTCTTT	CASSYSHTNTEAFF